This T cell receptor beta chain was retrieved from a study of blood T cells in healthy people across ages. Study results and caveats: PBMCs went unsorted, and a conclusive naive versus antigen-experienced comparison was therefore prevented.

Together with a sample-barcoded 5' primer, a J-beta primer mix was included in a second PCR lasting about 7 to 11 cycles. One entry per CDR3 protein results from TCRdb running MiXCR on the 5' RACE reads. The table includes over 1,300,000 distinct CDR3 sequences, roughly 60% detected once. Worth noting for this clonotype: Its specificity is not known.

From germline, CDR1 is MNHNS and CDR2 SASEGT. J gave up 0 bases and V 6 bases, and 11 bases lay outside the gene matches. This CDR3 contains 18 residues. This chain uses TRBV6-1 with TRBJ2-3; 11 positions match TRBD2. Sequences were obtained from blood. The sequence derives from a man aged 18 to 29 in good health. CDR3 sequence: CASRSLAGGDISTDTQYF. In nucleotides, the CDR3 is TGTGCCAGCAGATCTCTAGCGGGGGGCGATATTAGCACAGATACGCAGTATTTT.